Below are 28 T cell receptor beta chains sequenced from a single sample in a study of memory CD8 T cells in hepatitis C reinfection. Sequencing used immunoSEQ multiplex PCR; TCRdb keeps in-frame clones, though not all of them. The table lists tens of thousands of clones, roughly 89% of them singletons. Time point noted: late/post reinfection, 12 to 24 weeks after detection. No in vitro expansion preceded TCR sequencing of the sorted cells. The sequencing sample was made of naive CD8+ T cells sorted from blood. Source of these receptors: a man aged 18 to 30 with hepatitis C virus infection.

A single count supports this clone. CDR3 sequence (DNA): TGTGCCAGCGCCCGGGATAACTATGGCTACACCTTC. Amino acid sequence: CASARDNYGYTF. The chain is built from TRBV5-4 and TRBJ1-2; no firm D call. Deletions cut 7 bases from V and 1 base from J, with 8 bases between. Germline V CDR1 and CDR2: SGHNT, YYREEE (reference sequence). The CDR3 length is 12 residues. The variable domain in full, with the rest retrieved from reference TRBV5-4 and TRBJ1-2, is ETGVTQSPTHLIKTRGQQVTLRCSSQSGHNTVSWYQQALGQGPQFIFQYYREEENGRGNFPPRFSGLQFPNYSSELNVNALELDDSALYLCASARDNYGYTFGSGTRLTVV.

The CDR3 is CASSHQTGMNTEAFF. CDR3 nucleotides: TGCGCCAGCAGCCACCAGACAGGGATGAACACTGAAGCTTTCTTT. This chain connects TRBV4-1 to TRBJ1-1, with 7 bases aligning to TRBD1. J gave up 0 bases and V 3 bases, and 4 bases lay outside the gene matches. CDR1 MGHRA and CDR2 YSYEKL come from the germline V gene. The CDR3 covers 15 residues.

CDR3 nucleotide sequence: TGTGCCAGCAGTTCCCTAGGACTAGCGCGGGACACCGGGGAGCTGTTTTTT. It encodes CASSSLGLARDTGELFF. The chain is built from TRBV27 and TRBJ2-2, with 9 bases aligning to TRBD2. This CDR3 spans 17 amino acids. V trimming: 4 bases; J trimming: 3 bases; junction bases outside the gene matches: 9. Germline CDR1 and CDR2: MNHEY and SMNVEV (reference sequence).

CDR3 residues: CAFRMTSGAHHNEQFF. The CDR3 DNA sequence: TGTGCCTTCCGCATGACTAGCGGGGCTCACCACAATGAGCAGTTCTTC. V and J are TRBV30 and TRBJ2-1; 11 nucleotides agree with TRBD2. After removal of 7 bases from V and 5 bases from J, the junction contained 13 bases not matched to a gene. This CDR3 has 16 amino acids. The germline V gene encodes CDR1 GTSNPN and CDR2 SVGIG (reference sequence).

The rearrangement uses TRBV7-3 and TRBJ2-7; 7 nucleotides line up with TRBD2. J gave up 7 bases and V 3 bases, and 3 bases lay outside the gene matches. This CDR3 is 12 amino acids long. CDR1 and CDR2 from the germline V gene are SGHTA and FQGTGA. The CDR3 protein is CASSFLGGEQYF. For the CDR3, the DNA is TGTGCCAGCAGCTTCCTGGGGGGGGAGCAGTACTTC.

Remarks on this clone: The identical CDR3 is also encoded by other nucleotide sequences in the sample. J is TRBJ2-1 and V is TRBV13; 14 nucleotides agree with TRBD2. The CDR3 is 15 amino acids. V trimming: 3 bases; J trimming: 7 bases; junction bases outside the gene matches: 2. Germline assignment: CDR1 PRHDT and CDR2 FYEKMQ (reference sequence). CDR3 in DNA: TGTGCCAGCAGCTTGGGACTAGCGGGGGAGAATGAGCAGTTCTTC. Its protein is CASSLGLAGENEQFF. The full variable domain, completed using reference TRBV13 and TRBJ2-1, is AAGVIQSPRHLIKEKRETATLKCYPIPRHDTVYWYQQGPGQDPQFLISFYEKMQSDKGSIPDRFSAQQFSDYHSELNMSSLELGDSALYFCASSLGLAGENEQFFGPGTRLTVL.

In this sample, this clone turned up a few times. The gene calls are TRBV4-1 and TRBJ2-3; TRBD2 is a possible D gene (5 bases). CDR1 is MGHRA, CDR2 YSYEKL, per germline. The V gene lost 4 bases and the J gene lost 6 bases, with 17 bases spanning the gap. This CDR3 comprises 15 residues. Here the CDR3 DNA reads TGCGCCAGCAGCCCCTCTGGACTGCCGGGGGATACGCAGTATTTT. Translated: CASSPSGLPGDTQYF.

CDR3 loop: CASSRGTLGTDTQYF. DNA for the CDR3: TGCGCCAGCAGCCGCGGGACTCTCGGCACAGATACGCAGTATTTT. The chain joins TRBV5-1 to TRBJ2-3; D may be TRBD2 (6 bases). The CDR3 consists of 15 residues. The V and J ends lost 4 bases and 1 base respectively, with 13 bases between them. CDR1 is SGHRS and CDR2 is YFSETQ in the germline V gene.

This chain connects TRBV7-9 to TRBJ1-2; the D gene is possibly TRBD1 (5 bases). The germline V gene has CDR1 SEHNR and CDR2 FQNEAQ (reference sequence). Trimming pared 4 bases from V and 7 bases from J, leaving 16 bases between. CDR3 length: 14 residues. The CDR3 DNA follows: TGTGCCAGCAGCTATTCAGGGATGGGCGGTGGCTACACCTTC. Translating gives CASSYSGMGGGYTF.

This sequence joins TRBV5-1 and TRBJ2-7; weak D call: TRBD2 (6 bases). Germline CDR1 and CDR2: SGHRS and YFSETQ. The V end lost 4 bases, the J end lost 6 bases, and 23 bases lay between the germline ends. The CDR3 has 16 amino acids. CDR3 sequence (DNA): TGCGCCAGCAGCCCAGGAGCCTGGGACTGGCCCTTCGAGCAGTACGTC. Protein sequence: CASSPGAWDWPFEQYV.

This chain links TRBV18 with TRBJ2-4, with D uncertain. The CDR3 spans 14 residues. Germline CDR1 and CDR2: KGHSH and LQKENI. V lost 6 bases to trimming and J lost 7 bases, with 16 bases between them. The CDR3 DNA reads as TGTGCCAGCTCCGTGAGCGCCTCCCATAACATTCAGTACTTC. Translating gives CASSVSASHNIQYF.

The chain combines TRBV5-1 with TRBJ1-1; tentatively, D is TRBD1 (5 bases). Germline V gives CDR1 SGHRS, CDR2 YFSETQ. V lost 1 base and J 0 bases, leaving 16 bases between the germline ends. This CDR3 region has 17 residues. Here the CDR3 DNA reads TGCGCCAGCAGCTTGACAGGTGACCGTAAGGTGAACACTGAAGCTTTCTTT. Translated: CASSLTGDRKVNTEAFF.

V gene TRBV4-1 combines with J gene TRBJ2-3; 7 bases match TRBD1. This CDR3 comprises 15 residues. V lost 1 base to trimming and J lost 7 bases; unmatched junction nucleotides: 8. Germline lookup yields CDR1 MGHRA and CDR2 YSYEKL. CDR3 sequence: CASSQGQGEMNTQYF. In DNA, the CDR3 is TGCGCCAGCAGCCAAGGTCAGGGGGAGATGAATACGCAGTATTTT.

V and J are TRBV5-4 and TRBJ2-1, with D uncertain. Germline V lookup: CDR1 SGHNT, CDR2 YYREEE (reference sequence). This CDR3 spans 12 amino acids. Trimming cost V 5 bases and J 4 bases, with 7 bases left between them. The DNA of the CDR3 is TGTGCCAGCAGGGGCAATTACAATGAGCAGTTCTTC. Translation gives CASRGNYNEQFF. Combining the CDR3 with reference TRBV5-4 and TRBJ2-1 gives the whole variable domain ETGVTQSPTHLIKTRGQQVTLRCSSQSGHNTVSWYQQALGQGPQFIFQYYREEENGRGNFPPRFSGLQFPNYSSELNVNALELDDSALYLCASRGNYNEQFFGPGTRLTVL.

The genes are TRBV27 and TRBJ2-7; D unclear. The germline V gene has CDR1 MNHEY and CDR2 SMNVEV (reference sequence). The CDR3 loop spans 14 amino acids. V shed 5 bases and J shed 0 bases, with 11 bases lying between them. In DNA, the CDR3 is TGTGCCAGCAGTGTGAGGTCGAGCTCCTACGAGCAGTACTTC. Translation: CASSVRSSSYEQYF.

The gene calls are TRBV27 and TRBJ2-1, with TRBD2 identical over 7 bases. This CDR3 region has 13 residues. V shed 10 bases, J shed 1 base, and the junction held 4 bases outside the gene matches. In germline, CDR1 is MNHEY, CDR2 SMNVEV (reference sequence). The CDR3 sequence: CATSSGSYNEQFF. The CDR3 DNA sequence: TGTGCCACATCTAGCGGATCCTACAATGAGCAGTTCTTC.

This chain uses TRBV28 with TRBJ1-1; 9 nucleotides agree with TRBD1. CDR1 is MDHEN and CDR2 is SYDVKM in the germline V gene. The V segment lost 4 bases and the J segment 5 bases; nucleotides outside the gene matches: 5. The CDR3 is made up of 14 amino acids. CDR3 DNA: TGTGCCAGCAGTTCACAGGGGGCGCAGACTGAAGCTTTCTTT. Amino acid sequence: CASSSQGAQTEAFF.

The chain joins TRBV4-2 to TRBJ2-7, with 12 bases lining up with TRBD2. Germline V gene data show CDR1 as LGHNA and CDR2 as YNFKEQ. V gave up 0 bases and J gave up 5 bases; unmatched junction bases: 2. The CDR3 totals 15 residues. Here the CDR3 DNA reads TGTGCCAGCAGCCAAGAACGACTAGCGGGAGACGAGCAGTACTTC. This gives the protein CASSQERLAGDEQYF.

The sample holds a few counts of this clone. V usage is TRBV13 and J usage is TRBJ1-2, with D perhaps matching TRBD1 (6 bases). Germline-derived CDR1 and CDR2 are PRHDT and FYEKMQ (reference sequence). V was clipped by 5 bases and J by 6 bases, with 10 bases between them. The CDR3 totals 12 residues. This CDR3 reads CASSTRTDGYTF. The CDR3 DNA follows: TGTGCCAGCAGCACTAGGACAGATGGCTACACCTTC.

The V call is TRBV7-9, the J call TRBJ2-3, with 8 bases that match TRBD2. The ends lost 5 bases at V and 4 bases at J; junction bases unmatched: 2. The CDR3 is 13 amino acids. CDR1 and CDR2 (germline): SEHNR, FQNEAQ (reference sequence). DNA of the CDR3: TGTGCCAGCAGCCAGACTAGCGCAGATACGCAGTATTTT. Encoded protein: CASSQTSADTQYF.

The chain combines TRBV19 with TRBJ2-3, with 8 positions matching TRBD2. CDR1 LNHDA and CDR2 SQIVND come from the germline V gene (reference sequence). The CDR3 length is 14 residues. V lost 3 bases and J lost 3; bases outside the gene matches: 2. The CDR3 spells CASSMVAGTDTQYF. CDR3 DNA: TGTGCCAGTAGTATGGTAGCGGGGACAGATACGCAGTATTTT.

The V call is TRBV6-6, the J call TRBJ2-1, with D maybe TRBD1 (6 bases). The CDR3 has 13 residues. In germline, CDR1 is MNHNY, CDR2 SVGAGI (reference sequence). V was cut by 3 bases and J by 9 bases, with 12 bases left in between. The CDR3 nucleotides are TGTGCCAGCAGTTATGTGCAGGGGAGTGAGCAGTTCTTC. Its translation is CASSYVQGSEQFF.

This chain uses TRBV4-3 with TRBJ2-2; 8 nucleotides agree with TRBD1. The V and J ends lost 1 base and 4 bases, in that order; junction bases with no gene match: 5. Per germline, CDR1 LGHNA and CDR2 YSLEER. The CDR3 runs to 16 residues. DNA for the CDR3: TGCGCCAGCAGCCAAGGCTGGACAGGGAGCACCGGGGAGCTGTTTTTT. Translation gives CASSQGWTGSTGELFF.

V usage is TRBV6-5 and J usage is TRBJ2-1, with TRBD2 matching 8 bases. The V and J ends lost 2 bases and 6 bases, in that order; junction bases with no gene match: 6. CDR1 is MNHEY and CDR2 is SVGAGI in the germline V gene. The CDR3 length is 15 residues. This chain's CDR3 is CASSYSGGGLNEQFF. As DNA, the CDR3 is TGTGCCAGCAGTTACAGTGGCGGGGGGCTCAATGAGCAGTTCTTC.

The V call is TRBV7-9, the J call TRBJ1-5, with D unresolved. Germline CDR1 SEHNR, CDR2 FQNEAQ (reference sequence). V lost 1 base to trimming and J lost 9 bases, with 16 bases between them. This CDR3 contains 15 residues. CDR3 bases: TGTGCCAGCAGCTTAGATTCGACACCCTCAAGGCCCCAGCATTTT. This translates into CASSLDSTPSRPQHF.

This chain links TRBV7-2 with TRBJ2-5; D perhaps matches TRBD1 (6 bases). The CDR3 covers 16 residues. Trimming took off 0 bases at V and 4 bases at J, with 15 bases between the two ends. The germline V gene encodes CDR1 SGHTA and CDR2 FQGNSA. The CDR3 is CASSLAVGARGETQYF. CDR3 coding DNA: TGTGCCAGCAGCTTAGCGGTGGGGGCGCGTGGAGAGACCCAGTACTTC.

The J gene is TRBJ2-1, the V gene TRBV4-1; weak D call: TRBD2 (7 bases). Per germline, CDR1 MGHRA and CDR2 YSYEKL. The V gene lost 4 bases and the J gene lost 2 bases, with 15 bases spanning the gap. The CDR3 consists of 16 residues. CDR3 loop: CASSRDGGPTYNEQFF. Here the CDR3 DNA reads TGCGCCAGCAGCCGAGACGGGGGGCCAACCTACAATGAGCAGTTCTTC.

This sequence joins TRBV2 and TRBJ2-7; 9 bases fit TRBD1. The CDR3 contains 16 residues. CDR1 and CDR2 (germline): SNHLY, FYNNEI. V lost 4 bases to trimming and J lost 6 bases; unmatched junction nucleotides: 13. CDR3 loop: CASSGGRDRVVPEQYF. The CDR3 bases are TGTGCCAGCAGTGGAGGCCGGGACAGGGTAGTTCCCGAGCAGTACTTC. Supplemented by reference TRBV2 and TRBJ2-7, the full variable domain reads EPEVTQTPSHQVTQMGQEVILRCVPISNHLYFYWYRQILGQKVEFLVSFYNNEISEKSEIFDDQFSVERPDGSNFTLKIRSTKLEDSAMYFCASSGGRDRVVPEQYFGPGTRLTVT.